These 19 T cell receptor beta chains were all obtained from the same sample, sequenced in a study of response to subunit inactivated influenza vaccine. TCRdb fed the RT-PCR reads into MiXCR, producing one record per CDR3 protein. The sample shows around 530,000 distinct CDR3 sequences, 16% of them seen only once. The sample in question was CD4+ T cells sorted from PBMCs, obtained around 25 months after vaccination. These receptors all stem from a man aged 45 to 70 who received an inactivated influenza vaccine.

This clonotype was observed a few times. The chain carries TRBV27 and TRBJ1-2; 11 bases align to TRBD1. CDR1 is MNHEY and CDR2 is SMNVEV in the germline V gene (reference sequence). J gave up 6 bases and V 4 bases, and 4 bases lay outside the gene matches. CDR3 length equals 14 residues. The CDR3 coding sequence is TGTGCCAGCAGTTCGGGACAGGGGGTAAATGGCTACACCTTC. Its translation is CASSSGQGVNGYTF.

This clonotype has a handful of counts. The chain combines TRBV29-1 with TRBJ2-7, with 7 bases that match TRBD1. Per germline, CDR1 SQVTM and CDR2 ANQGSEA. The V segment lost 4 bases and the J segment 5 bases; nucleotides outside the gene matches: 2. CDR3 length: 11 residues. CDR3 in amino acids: CSVVQGDEQYF. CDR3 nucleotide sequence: TGCAGCGTTGTGCAGGGGGACGAGCAGTACTTC.

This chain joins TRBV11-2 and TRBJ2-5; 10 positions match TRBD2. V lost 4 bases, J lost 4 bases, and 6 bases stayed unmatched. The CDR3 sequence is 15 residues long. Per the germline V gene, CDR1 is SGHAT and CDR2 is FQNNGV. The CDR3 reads CASSWTSGVGETQYF. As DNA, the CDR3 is TGTGCCAGCAGCTGGACTAGCGGAGTTGGAGAGACCCAGTACTTC.

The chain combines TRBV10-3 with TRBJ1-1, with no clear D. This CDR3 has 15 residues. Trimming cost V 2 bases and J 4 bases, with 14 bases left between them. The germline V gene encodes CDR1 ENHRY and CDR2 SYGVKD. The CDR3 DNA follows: TGTGCCATCAGTGAGAGGCCAGCCGGACGCACTGAAGCTTTCTTT. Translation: CAISERPAGRTEAFF.

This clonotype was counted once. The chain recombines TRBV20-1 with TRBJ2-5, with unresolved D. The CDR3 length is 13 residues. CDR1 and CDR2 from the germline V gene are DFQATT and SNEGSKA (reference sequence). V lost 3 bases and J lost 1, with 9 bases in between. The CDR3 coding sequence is TGCAGTGCTAGTGGGCAGCTCCAAGAGACCCAGTACTTC. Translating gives CSASGQLQETQYF.

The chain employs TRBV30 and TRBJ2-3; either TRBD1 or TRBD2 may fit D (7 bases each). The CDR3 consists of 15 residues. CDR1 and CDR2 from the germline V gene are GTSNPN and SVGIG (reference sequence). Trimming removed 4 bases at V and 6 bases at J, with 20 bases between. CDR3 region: CAWNYRGLADDTQYF. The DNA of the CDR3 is TGTGCCTGGAATTACAGGGGCCTAGCGGACGATACGCAGTATTTT.

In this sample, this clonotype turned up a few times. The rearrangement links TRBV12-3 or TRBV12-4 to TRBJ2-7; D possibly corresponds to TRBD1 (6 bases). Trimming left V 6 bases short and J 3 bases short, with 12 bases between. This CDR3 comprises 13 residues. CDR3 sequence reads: CASSYGQLYEQYF. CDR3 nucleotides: TGTGCCAGCAGCTATGGACAGCTCTACGAGCAGTACTTC.

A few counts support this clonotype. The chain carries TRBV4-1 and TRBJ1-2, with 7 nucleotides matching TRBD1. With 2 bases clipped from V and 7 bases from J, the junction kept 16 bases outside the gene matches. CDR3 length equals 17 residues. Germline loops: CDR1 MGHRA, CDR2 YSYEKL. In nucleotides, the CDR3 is TGCGCCAGCAGCCAATTCCCAGATACCGTAGGGGGCGGTGGCTACACCTTC. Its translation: CASSQFPDTVGGGGYTF.

CDR3 nucleotide sequence: TGTGCCAGCAGCCAAGATCGCCTCGGCCACAGGGCCTACGAGCAGTACTTC. Its protein is CASSQDRLGHRAYEQYF. The chain combines TRBV4-2 with TRBJ2-7, with a weak D call TRBD1 (6 bases). V dropped 0 bases and J dropped 2 bases, with 17 bases sitting between them. Germline CDR1 is LGHNA and CDR2 is YNFKEQ. CDR3 length: 17 amino acids.

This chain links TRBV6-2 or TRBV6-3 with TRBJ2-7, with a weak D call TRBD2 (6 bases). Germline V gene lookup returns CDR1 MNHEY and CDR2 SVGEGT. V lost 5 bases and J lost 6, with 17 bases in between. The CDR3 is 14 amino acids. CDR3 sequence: CASSHTRGSREQYF. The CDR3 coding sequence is TGTGCCAGCAGTCACACGCGGGGCAGCCGCGAGCAGTACTTC.

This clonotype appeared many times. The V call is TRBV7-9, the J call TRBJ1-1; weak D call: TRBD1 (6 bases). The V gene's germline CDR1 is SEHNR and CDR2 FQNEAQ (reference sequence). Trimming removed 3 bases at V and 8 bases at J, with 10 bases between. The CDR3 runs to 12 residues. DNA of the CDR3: TGTGCCAGCAGCTTTGGGCAGGGGGAAGCTTTCTTT. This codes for CASSFGQGEAFF.

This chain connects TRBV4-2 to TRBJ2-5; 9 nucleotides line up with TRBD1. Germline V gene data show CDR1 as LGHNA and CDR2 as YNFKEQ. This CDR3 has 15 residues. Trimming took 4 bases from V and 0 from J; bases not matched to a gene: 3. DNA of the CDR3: TGTGCCAGCAGCCGACGACAGGGGGACCAAGAGACCCAGTACTTC. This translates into CASSRRQGDQETQYF.

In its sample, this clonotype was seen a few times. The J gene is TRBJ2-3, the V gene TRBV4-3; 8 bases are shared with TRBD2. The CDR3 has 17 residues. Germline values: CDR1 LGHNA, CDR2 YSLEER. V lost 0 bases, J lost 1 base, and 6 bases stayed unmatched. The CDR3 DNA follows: TGCGCCAGCAGCCAAGATCCGGGGGGGTACCGCACAGATACGCAGTATTTT. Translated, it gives CASSQDPGGYRTDTQYF.

CDR3 residues: CASSRGLQSTDTQYF. The CDR3 coding sequence is TGTGCCAGCAGCCGAGGACTCCAGAGCACAGATACGCAGTATTTT. V and J are TRBV7-2 and TRBJ2-3; D might be TRBD2 (5 bases). Trimming removed 5 bases at V and 0 bases at J, with 12 bases between. CDR1 is SGHTA, CDR2 FQGNSA, per germline. The CDR3 consists of 15 residues.

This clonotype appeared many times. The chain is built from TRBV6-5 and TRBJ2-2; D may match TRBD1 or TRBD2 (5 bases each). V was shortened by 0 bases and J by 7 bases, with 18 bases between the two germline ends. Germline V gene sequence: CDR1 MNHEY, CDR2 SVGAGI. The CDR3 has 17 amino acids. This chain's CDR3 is CASSYSKSGPKGGELFF. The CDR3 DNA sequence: TGTGCCAGCAGTTACTCGAAGTCGGGACCTAAGGGCGGGGAGCTGTTTTTT.

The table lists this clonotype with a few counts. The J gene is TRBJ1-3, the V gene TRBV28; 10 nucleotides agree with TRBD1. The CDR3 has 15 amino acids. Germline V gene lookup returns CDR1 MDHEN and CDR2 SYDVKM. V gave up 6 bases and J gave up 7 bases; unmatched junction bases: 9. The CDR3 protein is CASSQTGGKRNTIYF. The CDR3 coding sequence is TGTGCCAGCAGCCAGACAGGGGGCAAGAGGAACACCATATATTTT.

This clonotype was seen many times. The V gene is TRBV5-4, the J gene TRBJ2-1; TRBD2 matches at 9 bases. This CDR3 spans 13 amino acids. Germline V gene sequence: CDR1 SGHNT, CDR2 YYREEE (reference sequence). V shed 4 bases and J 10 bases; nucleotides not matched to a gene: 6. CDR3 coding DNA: TGTGCCAGCAGCCCGAGGACTAGCGTCGAGCAGTTCTTC. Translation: CASSPRTSVEQFF.

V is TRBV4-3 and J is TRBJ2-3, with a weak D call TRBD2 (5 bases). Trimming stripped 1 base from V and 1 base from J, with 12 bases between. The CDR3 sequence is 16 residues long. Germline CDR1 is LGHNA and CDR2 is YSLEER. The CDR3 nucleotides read TGCGCCAGCAGCCAAGGGAGGACCCTACGCACAGATACGCAGTATTTT. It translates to CASSQGRTLRTDTQYF.

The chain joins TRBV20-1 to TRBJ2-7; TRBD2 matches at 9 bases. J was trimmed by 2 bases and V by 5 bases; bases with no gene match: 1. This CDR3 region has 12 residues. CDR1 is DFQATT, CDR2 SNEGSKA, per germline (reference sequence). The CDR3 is CSAAGGPYEQYF. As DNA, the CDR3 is TGCAGTGCTGCGGGAGGGCCCTACGAGCAGTACTTC.